These 32 T cell receptor beta chains originate from one sample sequenced in a study of patients and donors after allogeneic stem cell transplantation. One entry per CDR3 protein, called by TCRdb with MiXCR from the RT-PCR reads. The data contain 400,000 to 450,000 distinct CDR3 sequences, approximately 16% of them singletons. The sequenced sample consisted of blood, either unsorted or a sorted T cell fraction (not recorded which). These TCRs come from a human donor who was either an allogeneic HSCT recipient or a stem cell or donor lymphocyte infusion donor (not recorded which). It is not recorded whose cells these are; they may come from a transplant donor.

The V gene is TRBV12-3 or TRBV12-4, the J gene TRBJ1-1; D is ambiguous. The CDR3 covers 14 residues. V was trimmed by 6 bases and J by 0 bases, leaving 11 bases between them. CDR3 in DNA: TGTGCCAGCAGGAGGACTGACCTGAACACTGAAGCTTTCTTT. This codes for CASRRTDLNTEAFF.

This clonotype came up many times. This chain joins TRBV7-3 and TRBJ2-3; tentative D call: TRBD1 (5 bases). Germline V gene data show CDR1 as SGHTA and CDR2 as FQGTGA. V shed 1 base and J shed 8 bases, with 7 bases lying between them. The CDR3 totals 12 residues. The CDR3 region is CASSLSRGTQYF. The CDR3 coding sequence is TGTGCCAGCAGCTTAAGTAGGGGTACGCAGTATTTT.

V gene TRBV12-3 or TRBV12-4 combines with J gene TRBJ2-3, with 13 bases fitting TRBD2. The junction had 5 bases not matched to a gene; V was cut back by 6 bases and J by 5 bases. The CDR3 runs to 15 residues. The CDR3 DNA sequence: TGTGCCAGCAGCCCCGGGACTAGCGGGAAAGATACGCAGTATTTT. Its protein product is CASSPGTSGKDTQYF.

Many counts were recorded for this clonotype. The CDR3 bases are TGCGCCAGCAGCCTCAGAGGGGGGCTTCACTTTCGAGAGACCCAGTACTTC. It codes for CASSLRGGLHFRETQYF. The V and J genes are TRBV4-3 and TRBJ2-5; either TRBD1 or TRBD2 may fit D (6 bases each). The CDR3 extends over 17 amino acids. Germline lookup yields CDR1 LGHNA and CDR2 YSLEER. The V and J ends lost 4 bases and 4 bases respectively, with 22 bases between them.

This clonotype came up many times. The chain combines TRBV24-1 with TRBJ2-3, with 11 bases fitting TRBD2. Trimming cost V 0 bases and J 1 base; bases outside gene matches: 5. The CDR3 consists of 18 residues. CDR1 is KGHDR, CDR2 SFDVKD, per germline. CDR3 protein: CATSDLVGLADRTDTQYF. In DNA, the CDR3 is TGTGCCACCAGTGATTTGGTGGGACTAGCGGACCGCACAGATACGCAGTATTTT.

This rearrangement joins TRBV4-1 to TRBJ2-7, with 7 bases matching TRBD2. The CDR3 extends over 16 amino acids. The germline V gene has CDR1 MGHRA and CDR2 YSYEKL. Trimming removed 1 base from V and 1 base from J; junction bases left unmatched: 7. The CDR3 DNA sequence: TGCGCCAGCAGCCAAGCTGGGCTAGCGGAATCCTACGAGCAGTACTTC. Translation gives CASSQAGLAESYEQYF.

This clonotype was detected ten times or more. The rearrangement uses TRBV4-3 and TRBJ2-7; D not certain. The germline V gene has CDR1 LGHNA and CDR2 YSLEER. Trimming left V 0 bases short and J 2 bases short, with 11 bases between. This CDR3 comprises 15 residues. The CDR3 loop is CASSQEEDSPYEQYF. Written as DNA, the CDR3 is TGCGCCAGCAGCCAAGAAGAGGATTCCCCCTACGAGCAGTACTTC.

The V and J genes are TRBV29-1 and TRBJ1-2; 7 nucleotides align to TRBD1. V gave up 1 base and J gave up 8 bases; unmatched junction bases: 13. This CDR3 contains 15 residues. The germline V gene encodes CDR1 SQVTM and CDR2 ANQGSEA. DNA of the CDR3: TGCAGCGTTGAAGTTGGGAAAAGGGGGCTAGAGGGCTACACCTTC. It encodes CSVEVGKRGLEGYTF.

This clonotype has a handful of counts. V is TRBV9 and J is TRBJ1-1, with 7 bases fitting TRBD1. CDR1 and CDR2 (germline): SGDLS, YYNGEE. After removal of 3 bases from V and 4 bases from J, the junction contained 9 bases not matched to a gene. The CDR3 loop spans 15 amino acids. The DNA of the CDR3 is TGTGCCAGCAGCGCCGTTCCACAGGGGATCACTGAAGCTTTCTTT. It translates to CASSAVPQGITEAFF.

The V gene is TRBV28, the J gene TRBJ2-7; 9 bases match TRBD1. V gave up 6 bases and J gave up 4 bases; unmatched junction bases: 19. Germline V gives CDR1 MDHEN, CDR2 SYDVKM. This CDR3 region has 18 residues. The CDR3 protein is CASSPGTGNFRKHYEQYF. The CDR3, as DNA: TGTGCCAGCAGCCCCGGGACAGGGAATTTCAGGAAACATTACGAGCAGTACTTC.

This clonotype turned up a few times. The rearrangement links TRBV27 to TRBJ2-1; 12 bases align to TRBD1. With 5 bases clipped from V and 6 bases from J, the junction kept 5 bases outside the gene matches. The V gene's germline CDR1 is MNHEY and CDR2 SMNVEV (reference sequence). The CDR3 is 15 amino acids. CDR3 sequence (DNA): TGTGCCAGCAGTGACGGGACAGGGGGCCTCAATGAGCAGTTCTTC. This sequence encodes CASSDGTGGLNEQFF.

This clonotype has a count of ten or more. The genes are TRBV12-3 or TRBV12-4 and TRBJ1-3, with TRBD1 matching over 9 bases. This CDR3 contains 13 residues. V shed 11 bases and J 2 bases; nucleotides not matched to a gene: 4. The CDR3 sequence is CAGRDRAGNTIYF. The CDR3 nucleotides are TGTGCCGGACGGGACAGGGCTGGAAACACCATATATTTT.

This clonotype was observed a few times. This rearrangement joins TRBV7-3 to TRBJ1-2; D unresolved. The CDR3 runs 12 residues. Trimming removed 5 bases at V and 6 bases at J, with 10 bases between. Germline CDR1 is SGHTA and CDR2 is FQGTGA. The CDR3 sequence is CASSASQNGYTF. CDR3 in DNA: TGTGCCAGCAGCGCGTCGCAGAATGGCTACACCTTC.

This clonotype appeared a few times. The chain employs TRBV20-1 and TRBJ2-2; 8 bases agree with TRBD2. The J segment lost 6 bases and the V segment lost 3 bases, leaving 9 bases of the junction unmatched. Germline V gives CDR1 DFQATT, CDR2 SNEGSKA (reference sequence). The CDR3 length is 15 residues. The CDR3, as DNA: TGCAGTGCTAGCTCAGCGGGAGTTAAGGCCGGGGAGCTGTTTTTT. Translating it yields CSASSAGVKAGELFF.

This clonotype was observed a handful of times. V and J are TRBV29-1 and TRBJ2-3; the match to TRBD2 covers 12 bases. V lost 4 bases and J lost 2; bases outside the gene matches: 10. Germline V lookup: CDR1 SQVTM, CDR2 ANQGSEA. This CDR3 spans 17 amino acids. The CDR3 DNA reads TGCAGCGTTGTGAGGGGTCGACTAGCGGGGGACACAGATACGCAGTATTTT. This encodes CSVVRGRLAGDTDTQYF.

This clonotype was detected ten times or more. This chain uses TRBV5-1 with TRBJ2-5; D is perhaps TRBD2 (6 bases). V lost 4 bases and J lost 4, with 20 bases in between. Germline V CDR1 and CDR2: SGHRS, YFSETQ. This CDR3 contains 16 residues. CDR3 sequence: CASSLVGDSPRETQYF. The DNA of the CDR3 is TGCGCCAGCAGCCTTGTAGGGGACTCTCCTAGAGAGACCCAGTACTTC.

This clonotype has ten or more counts. The chain carries TRBV12-3 or TRBV12-4 and TRBJ2-7, with D unresolved. The CDR3 has 12 residues. V was pared by 6 bases and J by 6 bases, with 12 bases between. CDR3 in amino acids: CASSPKGSEQYF. DNA of the CDR3: TGTGCCAGCAGCCCTAAGGGAAGCGAGCAGTACTTC.

J is TRBJ2-7 and V is TRBV5-1, with D uncertain. V shed 4 bases and J shed 6 bases, with 17 bases lying between them. From germline, CDR1 is SGHRS and CDR2 YFSETQ. The CDR3 runs 14 residues. CDR3 sequence reads: CASSPSGPPGEQYF. The CDR3 region has the DNA TGCGCCAGCAGCCCATCCGGGCCCCCGGGCGAGCAGTACTTC.

This clonotype was seen a few times. The chain couples TRBV10-3 to TRBJ2-7; no clear D gene. CDR1 and CDR2 (germline): ENHRY, SYGVKD. Between the trimmed V and J ends, which lost 3 bases and 6 bases, there was a span of 24 bases. The CDR3 is 17 residues long. CDR3 residues: CAISDERTRLMYGEQYF. The CDR3 DNA sequence: TGTGCCATCAGTGACGAACGGACGCGCCTAATGTACGGCGAGCAGTACTTC.

V gene TRBV5-1 combines with J gene TRBJ1-2; 10 positions match TRBD1. Germline CDR1 is SGHRS and CDR2 is YFSETQ. The CDR3 spans 14 residues. V lost 4 bases and J lost 8; bases outside the gene matches: 8. This chain's CDR3 is CASSTKTGGRGYTF. The CDR3 DNA reads as TGCGCCAGCAGCACGAAGACAGGGGGCAGGGGCTACACCTTC. The full variable domain, in which reference TRBV5-1 and TRBJ1-2 provide the parts outside the CDR3, is KAGVTQTPRYLIKTRGQQVTLSCSPISGHRSVSWYQQTPGQGLQFLFEYFSETQRNKGNFPGRFSGRQFSNSRSEMNVSTLELGDSALYLCASSTKTGGRGYTFGSGTRLTVV.

V is TRBV6-2 or TRBV6-3 and J is TRBJ2-7, with TRBD1 as a possible D gene (5 bases). The ends were cut back, 5 bases at V and 2 bases at J, with 13 bases in the middle. The germline CDR1 and CDR2 sequences are MNHEY and SVGEGT. The CDR3 sequence is 14 residues long. CDR3 in amino acids: CASSHEDSPYEQYF. The DNA of the CDR3 is TGTGCCAGCAGTCATGAAGACAGTCCCTACGAGCAGTACTTC.

This clonotype was seen only a few times. The V and J genes are TRBV6-1 and TRBJ2-1; 10 bases agree with TRBD2. CDR1 is MNHNS and CDR2 is SASEGT in the germline V gene. The CDR3 is 11 residues long. The CDR3 here is CWSGGVNEQFF. DNA of the CDR3: TGTTGGAGCGGGGGGGTCAATGAGCAGTTCTTC.

This clonotype turned up a few times. The chain uses TRBV3-1 and TRBJ2-7; 12 positions match TRBD2. Trimming took 1 base from V and 6 from J; bases not matched to a gene: 13. The CDR3 loop spans 18 amino acids. Germline lookup yields CDR1 LGHDT and CDR2 YNNKEL (reference sequence). This chain's CDR3 is CASSQVVSSGRAFREQYF. The CDR3, as DNA: TGTGCCAGCAGCCAAGTGGTCTCTAGCGGGAGGGCCTTTCGCGAGCAGTACTTC.

The V gene is TRBV18, the J gene TRBJ1-6; D unclear. The CDR3 contains 15 residues. Trimming removed 2 bases at V and 2 bases at J, with 7 bases between. CDR1 KGHSH and CDR2 LQKENI come from the germline V gene. CDR3 sequence reads: CASSPRDAYNSPLHF. The CDR3 DNA sequence: TGTGCCAGCTCACCAAGGGATGCCTATAATTCACCCCTCCACTTT.

The chain uses TRBV7-9 and TRBJ2-7; 9 bases are a match to TRBD1. The V gene end was trimmed by 2 bases and the J gene end by 3 bases; junction bases not matched to a gene: 8. Germline V gene sequence: CDR1 SEHNR, CDR2 FQNEAQ (reference sequence). This CDR3 is 16 amino acids long. CDR3 amino acids: CASSLPGDRVLYEQYF. CDR3 nucleotides: TGTGCCAGCAGCTTACCAGGGGACAGGGTCCTCTACGAGCAGTACTTC.

The chain joins TRBV6-1 to TRBJ1-4, with D maybe TRBD1 (6 bases). The germline V and J ends were trimmed by 5 bases and 7 bases, with 17 bases remaining between them. The CDR3 is made up of 15 amino acids. In germline, CDR1 is MNHNS, CDR2 SASEGT. The CDR3 DNA reads TGTGCCAGCAGTCCCCCCCGGGGGCAGGGTGAAAAACTGTTTTTT. Protein product: CASSPPRGQGEKLFF.

With respect to this clonotype: At one end, the junction sequence differs from germline, possibly due to a read error. The chain is built from TRBV6-1 and TRBJ1-2, with 7 bases aligning to TRBD1. The CDR3 has 14 amino acids. Germline V lookup: CDR1 MNHNS, CDR2 SASEGT. The CDR3 loop is CASSPDRVGYGHTF. The CDR3 coding sequence is TGTGCCAGCAGCCCCGACAGGGTAGGGTATGGCCACACCTTC.

This clonotype has a handful of counts. The chain carries TRBV9 and TRBJ1-5, with TRBD1 matching over 7 bases. CDR1 is SGDLS and CDR2 is YYNGEE in the germline V gene. The ends lost 4 bases at V and 7 bases at J; junction bases unmatched: 8. The CDR3 is 14 amino acids. CDR3 loop: CASSSDRAGQPQHF. CDR3 in DNA: TGTGCCAGCAGCTCAGACAGGGCAGGACAGCCCCAGCATTTT.

The chain combines TRBV12-3 or TRBV12-4 with TRBJ2-5; 13 bases map to TRBD2. After removal of 0 bases from V and 5 bases from J, the junction contained 6 bases not matched to a gene. The CDR3 is 17 residues long. The CDR3 spells CASSLALGLAGTETQYF. CDR3 DNA sequence: TGTGCCAGCAGTTTAGCACTGGGACTAGCGGGGACGGAGACCCAGTACTTC.

This clonotype was counted at least ten times. The rearrangement uses TRBV29-1 and TRBJ1-2, with a possible D match to TRBD1 (5 bases). CDR1 is SQVTM, CDR2 ANQGSEA, per germline. The CDR3 is 17 amino acids. Between the trimmed V and J ends, which lost 6 bases and 1 base, there was a span of 24 bases. The CDR3 bases are TGCAGCGTCCAAGACCCAGCCGCCGAGGGGATTAACTATGGCTACACCTTC. This gives the protein CSVQDPAAEGINYGYTF.

This clonotype has at least ten counts. The chain links TRBV4-2 to TRBJ1-2, with D hard to call. V was cut by 1 base and J by 8 bases, with 2 bases left in between. Germline values: CDR1 LGHNA, CDR2 YNFKEQ. There are 10 residues in the CDR3. CDR3 protein: CASSQGGYTF. The CDR3 nucleotides read TGTGCCAGCAGCCAAGGCGGCTACACCTTC.

The CDR3 region is CASSRSSGRRYNEQFF. The CDR3 nucleotides are TGTGCCAGCAGTAGATCTAGCGGGAGGAGGTACAATGAGCAGTTCTTC. J is TRBJ2-1 and V is TRBV6-1, with 11 bases fitting TRBD2. Germline assignment: CDR1 MNHNS and CDR2 SASEGT. This CDR3 comprises 16 residues. The V gene end was trimmed by 5 bases and the J gene end by 4 bases; junction bases not matched to a gene: 7.